The 3 T cell receptor beta chains below were found in one sample sequenced in a study of cytomegalovirus exposure and HLA in healthy donors. Primers included in the PCR were 60 Vbeta and 13 Jbeta primers. Data came from immunoSEQ multiplex PCR; TCRdb stores just in-frame clones and leaves some out. Of some 140,000 clones detected, 65% to 85% appear once; the ten largest clones hold about 0.97%. The sample was PBMCs. The receptors stem from a man aged 18 to 30 in good health and CMV-seronegative.

This chain uses TRBV5-5 with TRBJ2-3; 8 nucleotides match TRBD2. CDR1 and CDR2 (germline): SGHKS, YYEKEE (reference sequence). J gave up 4 bases and V 4 bases, and 11 bases lay outside the gene matches. CDR3 length: 16 residues. CDR3 sequence reads: CASSRQTGGGSDTQYF. As DNA, the CDR3 is TGTGCCAGCAGCCGGCAAACTGGCGGGGGGTCAGATACGCAGTATTTT.

The gene calls are TRBV5-1 and TRBJ1-4; D is unresolved. CDR1 SGHRS and CDR2 YFSETQ come from the germline V gene. The CDR3 is 13 residues long. Trimming stripped 0 bases from V and 7 bases from J, with 7 bases between. CDR3 DNA: TGCGCCAGCAGCTTGGTCAGCGGTGAAAAACTGTTTTTT. Translation: CASSLVSGEKLFF.

V and J are TRBV5-4 and TRBJ1-2, with D perhaps TRBD1 (6 bases). The V end was cut by 2 bases, the J end by 1 base, with 12 bases between. The CDR3 contains 15 residues. The V gene's germline CDR1 is SGHNT and CDR2 YYREEE (reference sequence). The CDR3 nucleotides are TGTGCCAGCAGCTTAGCGAAACAGGGTAACTATGGCTACACCTTC. Its protein product is CASSLAKQGNYGYTF.